The entry that follows covers one TCR beta chain sequence. The data are from a study of blood T cell repertoires in COVID-19. Across the study: The study drew acute and convalescent COVID-19 samples from the United States, Italy and Spain. PBMCs, B-cell-depleted T cells, or T cells were the source of the cDNA or gDNA that made up the material.

Per the study methods: Scientists estimated how many nucleated cells there were by amplifying reference gene primers. Clones were read by immunoSEQ multiplex PCR, and TCRdb kept only the in-frame ones, dropping some. V and J calls and clone size are as listed in that table; D and trimming were resolved from the DNA. Of some 70,000 clones listed, 85% to 90% are singletons. The clonotype comes from a man aged 55 to 70 with acute or convalescent COVID-19. Sequenced sample: peripheral blood.

The CDR3 DNA is TGTGCCAGCAGTAAATCGATGGCAGGGATAAGGTCCGGGGAGCTGTTTTTT. Its translation is CASSKSMAGIRSGELFF. This chain connects TRBV9 to TRBJ2-2; perhaps TRBD1 as D (5 bases). V lost 5 bases and J 6 bases, leaving 23 bases between the germline ends. CDR1 and CDR2 (germline): SGDLS, YYNGEE. This CDR3 has 17 residues.